This TCR beta chain appears in the sequencing data of a study of T cell responses to AZD1222 COVID-19 vaccine. The CDR3 is made up of 13 amino acids. Trimming shortened V by 1 base and J by 4 bases, and 6 bases separated the two germline ends. Germline CDR1 MDHEN, CDR2 SYDVKM. Measured with immunoSEQ multiplex PCR; TCRdb has only the in-frame clones, and not every one. The table shows some 150,000 clones, with 70% to 90% occurring only once. J is TRBJ2-3 and V is TRBV28; TRBD2 is a possible D gene (6 bases). The origin of this receptor is an adult in good health. The sample consisted of peripheral blood, taken on day 0 of AZD1222 vaccination. CDR3 sequence reads: CASSLSGADTQYF. CDR3 bases: TGTGCCAGCAGTTTATCGGGGGCAGATACGCAGTATTTT.